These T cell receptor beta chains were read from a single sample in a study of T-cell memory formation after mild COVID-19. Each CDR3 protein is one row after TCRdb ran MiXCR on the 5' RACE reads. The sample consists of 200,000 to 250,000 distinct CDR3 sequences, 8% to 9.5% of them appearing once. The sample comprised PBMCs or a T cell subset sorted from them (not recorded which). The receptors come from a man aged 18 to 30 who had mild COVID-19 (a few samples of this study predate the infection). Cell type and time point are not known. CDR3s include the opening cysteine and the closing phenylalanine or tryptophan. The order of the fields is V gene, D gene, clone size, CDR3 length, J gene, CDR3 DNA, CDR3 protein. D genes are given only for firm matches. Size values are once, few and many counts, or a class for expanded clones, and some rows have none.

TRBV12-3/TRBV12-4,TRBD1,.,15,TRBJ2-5,TGTGCCAGCAGCTCCGGACAGGGCGGCGGAAAGACCCAGTACTTC,CASSSGQGGGKTQYF
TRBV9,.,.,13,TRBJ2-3,TGTGCCAGCAGCGTAGCATCGCCAGATACGCAGTATTTT,CASSVASPDTQYF
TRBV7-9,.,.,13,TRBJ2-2,TGTGCCAGCGAGTACCTGAACACCGGGGAGCTGTTTTTT,CASEYLNTGELFF
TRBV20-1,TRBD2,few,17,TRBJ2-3,TGCAGTGCTAGTAGAGGTACCAGCGGGGGGGGCACAGATACGCAGTATTTT,CSASRGTSGGGTDTQYF
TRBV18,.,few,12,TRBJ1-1,TGTGCCAGCTCACCACCAGGGACTCGCGCTTTCTTT,CASSPPGTRAFF
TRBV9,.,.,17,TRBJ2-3,TGTGCCAGCAGCGTAGCCGGAGGGCGCGGACGCACAGATACGCAGTATTTT,CASSVAGGRGRTDTQYF
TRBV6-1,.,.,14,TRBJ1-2,TGTGCCAGCAGTGAAAGCGGGACATACTATGGCTACACCTTC,CASSESGTYYGYTF
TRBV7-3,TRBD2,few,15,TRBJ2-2,TGTGCCAGCAGCTCTGGACTAGCGGGGACCGGGGAGCTGTTTTTT,CASSSGLAGTGELFF
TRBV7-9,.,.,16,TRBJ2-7,TGTGCCAGCAGCTTTTCGGTGGCGGCAGCAACCTACGAGCAGTACTTC,CASSFSVAAATYEQYF
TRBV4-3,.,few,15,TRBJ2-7,TGCGCCAGCAGCCAAGGAGGAGCTTACTCCTACGAGCAGTACTTC,CASSQGGAYSYEQYF
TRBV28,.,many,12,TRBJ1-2,TGTGCCAGCAGTCCCCAGGGCTATGGCTACACCTTC,CASSPQGYGYTF
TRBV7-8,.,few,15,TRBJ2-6,TGTGCCAGCAGCCAGCCTGGGGTGAAGGCCAACGTCCTGACTTTC,CASSQPGVKANVLTF
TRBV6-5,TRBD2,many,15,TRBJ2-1,TGTGCCAGCAGTTACAATCGCGGGGGGTACAATGAGCAGTTCTTC,CASSYNRGGYNEQFF
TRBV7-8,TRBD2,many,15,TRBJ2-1,TGTGCCAGCAGCTTAGACGGCGGGGGGGCAGGGGAGCAGTTCTTC,CASSLDGGGAGEQFF
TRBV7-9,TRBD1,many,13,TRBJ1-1,TGTGCCAGCAGCTGGACAGGGTTAACTGAAGCTTTCTTT,CASSWTGLTEAFF
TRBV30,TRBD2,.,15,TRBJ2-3,TGTGCCTGGCAGACTAGCGGGGCACCCACAGATACGCAGTATTTT,CAWQTSGAPTDTQYF
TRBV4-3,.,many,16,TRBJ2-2,TGCGCCAGCAGCCAAGAGCAGGGTACGAACACCGGGGAGCTGTTTTTT,CASSQEQGTNTGELFF
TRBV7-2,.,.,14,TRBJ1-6,TGTGCCAGCAGCCGGGGGCCCTATAATTCACCCCTCCACTTT,CASSRGPYNSPLHF
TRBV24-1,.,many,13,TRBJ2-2,TGTGCCACCAGTGATAGGGGAGCCGGGGAGCTGTTTTTT,CATSDRGAGELFF
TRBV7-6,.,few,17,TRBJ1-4,TGTGCCAGCAGCTCCTTAGTCTCCCTTAAGGGAAAGGAAAAACTGTTTTTT,CASSSLVSLKGKEKLFF
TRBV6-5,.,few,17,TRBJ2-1,TGTGCCAGCAGTTACTCGAGAATAAGGACCCCCTACAATGAGCAGTTCTTC,CASSYSRIRTPYNEQFF
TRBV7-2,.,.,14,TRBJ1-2,TGTGCCAGCAGCTTAAAGGCAGACCTTACGGGCTACACCTTC,CASSLKADLTGYTF